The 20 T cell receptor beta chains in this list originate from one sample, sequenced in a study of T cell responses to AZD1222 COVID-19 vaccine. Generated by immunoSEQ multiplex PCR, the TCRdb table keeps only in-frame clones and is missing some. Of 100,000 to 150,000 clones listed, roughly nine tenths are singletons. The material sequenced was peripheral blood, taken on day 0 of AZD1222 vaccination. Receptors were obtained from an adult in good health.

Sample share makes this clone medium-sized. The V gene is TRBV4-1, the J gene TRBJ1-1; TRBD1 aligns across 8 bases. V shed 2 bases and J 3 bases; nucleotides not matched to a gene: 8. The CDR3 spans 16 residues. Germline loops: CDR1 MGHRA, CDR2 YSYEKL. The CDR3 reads CASSQSSGQEHTEAFF. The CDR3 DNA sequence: TGCGCCAGCAGCCAATCCTCGGGACAGGAACACACTGAAGCTTTCTTT.

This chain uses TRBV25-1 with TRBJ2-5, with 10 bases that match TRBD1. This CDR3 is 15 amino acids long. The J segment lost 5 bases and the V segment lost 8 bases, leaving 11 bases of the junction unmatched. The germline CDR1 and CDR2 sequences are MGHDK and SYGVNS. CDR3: CASALRDRGSETQYF. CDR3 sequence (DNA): TGTGCCAGCGCCCTCCGGGACAGGGGTTCGGAGACCCAGTACTTC.

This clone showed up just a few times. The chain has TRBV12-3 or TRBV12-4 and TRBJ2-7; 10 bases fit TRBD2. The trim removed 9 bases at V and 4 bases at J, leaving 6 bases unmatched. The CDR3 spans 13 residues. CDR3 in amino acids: CASMTSGFYEQYF. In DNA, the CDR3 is TGTGCCAGTATGACTAGCGGGTTTTACGAGCAGTACTTC.

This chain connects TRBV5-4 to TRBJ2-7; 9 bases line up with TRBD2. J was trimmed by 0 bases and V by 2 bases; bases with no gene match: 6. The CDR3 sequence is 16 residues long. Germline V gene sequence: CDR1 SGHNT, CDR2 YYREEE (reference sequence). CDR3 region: CASSFGGGESSYEQYF. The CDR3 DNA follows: TGTGCCAGCAGCTTTGGCGGGGGGGAGAGCTCCTACGAGCAGTACTTC.

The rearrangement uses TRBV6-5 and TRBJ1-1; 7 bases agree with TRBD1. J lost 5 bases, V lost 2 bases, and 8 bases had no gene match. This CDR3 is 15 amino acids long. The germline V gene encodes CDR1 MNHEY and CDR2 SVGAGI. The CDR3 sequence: CASSYGGQLITEAFF. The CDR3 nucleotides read TGTGCCAGCAGTTACGGGGGACAGCTAATAACTGAAGCTTTCTTT.

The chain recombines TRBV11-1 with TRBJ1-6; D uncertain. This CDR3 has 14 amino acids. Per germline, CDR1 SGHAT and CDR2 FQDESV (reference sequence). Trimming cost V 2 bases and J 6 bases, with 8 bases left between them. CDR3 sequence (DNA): TGTGCCAGCAGCTTAAACCCGGGTAATTCACCCCTCCACTTT. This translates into CASSLNPGNSPLHF.

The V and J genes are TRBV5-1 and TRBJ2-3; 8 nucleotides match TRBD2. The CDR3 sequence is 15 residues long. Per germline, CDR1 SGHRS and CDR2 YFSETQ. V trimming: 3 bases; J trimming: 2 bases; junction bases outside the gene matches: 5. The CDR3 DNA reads TGCGCCAGCAGCTGGCGGGGGGAAACCACAGATACGCAGTATTTT. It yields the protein CASSWRGETTDTQYF.

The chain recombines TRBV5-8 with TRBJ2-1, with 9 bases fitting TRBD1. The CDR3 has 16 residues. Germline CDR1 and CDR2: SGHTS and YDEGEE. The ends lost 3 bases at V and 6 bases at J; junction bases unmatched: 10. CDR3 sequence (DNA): TGTGCCAGCAGCTGGGACAGGGTTTTAAGTGGCAATGAGCAGTTCTTC. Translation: CASSWDRVLSGNEQFF. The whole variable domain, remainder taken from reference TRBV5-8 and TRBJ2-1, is EAGVTQSPTHLIKTRGQQATLRCSPISGHTSVYWYQQALGLGLQFLLWYDEGEERNRGNFPPRFSGRQFPNYSSELNVNALELEDSALYLCASSWDRVLSGNEQFFGPGTRLTVL.

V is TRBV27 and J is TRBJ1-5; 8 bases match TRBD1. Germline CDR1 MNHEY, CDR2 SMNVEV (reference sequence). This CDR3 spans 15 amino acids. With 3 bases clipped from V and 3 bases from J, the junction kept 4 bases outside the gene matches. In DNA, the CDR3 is TGTGCCAGCAGTTTGGGGACAGGCACCAATCAGCCCCAGCATTTT. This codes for CASSLGTGTNQPQHF.

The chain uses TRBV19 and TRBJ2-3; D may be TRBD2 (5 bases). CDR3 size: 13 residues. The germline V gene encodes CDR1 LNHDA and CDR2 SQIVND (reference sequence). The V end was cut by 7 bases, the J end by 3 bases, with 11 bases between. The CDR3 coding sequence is TGTGCCAGTAAAAATAGGGAGACAGATACGCAGTATTTT. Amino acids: CASKNRETDTQYF.

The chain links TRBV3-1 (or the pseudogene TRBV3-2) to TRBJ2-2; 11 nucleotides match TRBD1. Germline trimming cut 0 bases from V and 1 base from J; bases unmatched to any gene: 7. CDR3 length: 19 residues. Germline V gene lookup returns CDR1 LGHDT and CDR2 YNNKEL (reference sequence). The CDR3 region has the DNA TGTGCCAGCAGCCAAGAAATAAGGACAGGGGGCTGGAACACCGGGGAGCTGTTTTTT. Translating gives CASSQEIRTGGWNTGELFF.

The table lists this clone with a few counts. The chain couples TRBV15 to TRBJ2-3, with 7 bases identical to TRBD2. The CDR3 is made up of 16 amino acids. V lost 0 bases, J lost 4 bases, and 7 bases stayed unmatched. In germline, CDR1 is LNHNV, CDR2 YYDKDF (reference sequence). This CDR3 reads CATSRDSASGPDTQYF. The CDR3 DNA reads TGTGCCACCAGCAGAGATTCAGCTAGCGGACCAGATACGCAGTATTTT.

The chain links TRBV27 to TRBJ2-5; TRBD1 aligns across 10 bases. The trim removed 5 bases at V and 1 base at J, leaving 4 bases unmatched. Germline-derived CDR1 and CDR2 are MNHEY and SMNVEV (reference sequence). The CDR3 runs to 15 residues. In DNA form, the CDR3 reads TGTGCCAGCAGTCTGACAGGGGGCCTCCAAGAGACCCAGTACTTC. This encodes CASSLTGGLQETQYF.

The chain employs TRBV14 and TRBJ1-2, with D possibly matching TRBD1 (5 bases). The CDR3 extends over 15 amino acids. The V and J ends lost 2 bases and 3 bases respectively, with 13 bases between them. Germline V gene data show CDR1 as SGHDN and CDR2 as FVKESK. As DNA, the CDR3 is TGTGCCAGCAGCCAACTTGACAGAATGGACTATGGCTACACCTTC. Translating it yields CASSQLDRMDYGYTF.

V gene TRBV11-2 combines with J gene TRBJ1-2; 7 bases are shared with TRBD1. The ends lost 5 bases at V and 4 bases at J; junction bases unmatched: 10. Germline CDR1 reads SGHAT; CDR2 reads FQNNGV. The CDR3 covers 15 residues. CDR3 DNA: TGTGCCAGCAGCAGCTCCGGGACAGCTTTCTATGGCTACACCTTC. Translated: CASSSSGTAFYGYTF.

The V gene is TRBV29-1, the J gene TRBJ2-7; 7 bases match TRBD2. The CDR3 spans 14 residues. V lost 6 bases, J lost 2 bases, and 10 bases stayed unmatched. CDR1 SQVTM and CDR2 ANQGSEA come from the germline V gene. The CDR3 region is CSVMGEGHTYEQYF. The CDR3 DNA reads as TGCAGCGTCATGGGGGAGGGCCACACCTACGAGCAGTACTTC.

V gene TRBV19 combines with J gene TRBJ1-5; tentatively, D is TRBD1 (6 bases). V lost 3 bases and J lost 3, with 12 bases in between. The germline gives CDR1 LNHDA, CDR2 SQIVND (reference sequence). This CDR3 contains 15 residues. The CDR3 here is CASSMPRGTNQPQHF. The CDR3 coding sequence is TGTGCCAGTAGTATGCCCAGGGGCACCAATCAGCCCCAGCATTTT.

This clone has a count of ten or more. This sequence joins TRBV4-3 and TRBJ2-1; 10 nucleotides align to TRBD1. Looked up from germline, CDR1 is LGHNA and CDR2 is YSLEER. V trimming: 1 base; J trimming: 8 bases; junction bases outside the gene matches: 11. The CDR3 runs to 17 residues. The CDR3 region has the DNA TGCGCCAGCAGCCAAGGAATTCGGGGACAGGGGAGTGATGAGCAGTTCTTC. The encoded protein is CASSQGIRGQGSDEQFF.

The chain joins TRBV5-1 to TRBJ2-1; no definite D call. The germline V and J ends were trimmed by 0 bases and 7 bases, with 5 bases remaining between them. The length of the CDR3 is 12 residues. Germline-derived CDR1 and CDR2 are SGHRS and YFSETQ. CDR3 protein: CASSLASNEQFF. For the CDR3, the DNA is TGCGCCAGCAGCTTGGCTAGTAATGAGCAGTTCTTC.

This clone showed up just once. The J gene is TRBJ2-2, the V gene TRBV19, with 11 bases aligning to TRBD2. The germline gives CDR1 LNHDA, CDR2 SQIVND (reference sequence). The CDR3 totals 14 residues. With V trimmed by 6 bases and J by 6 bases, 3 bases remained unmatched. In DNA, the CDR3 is TGTGCCAGTAGCTCACTAGCGGGAGCCGGGGAGCTGTTTTTT. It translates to CASSSLAGAGELFF.